This T cell receptor beta chain derives from a study of PD-L1 blockade in urothelial cancer. Time point noted: peripheral blood 6 weeks after treatment start. Generated by immunoSEQ multiplex PCR, the TCRdb table keeps only in-frame clones and is missing some. The sample consists of around 110,000 clones, 85% to 90% of them appearing once. Germline loops: CDR1 SGHRS, CDR2 YFSETQ. This CDR3 comprises 15 residues. Trimming at V came to 2 bases and at J to 2 bases, leaving 1 base not matched to a gene. The chain has TRBV5-1 and TRBJ2-1, with 10 bases lining up with TRBD1. This TCR was recovered from a man aged 55 to 70 with urothelial cancer. Here the sequenced sample was PBMCs, taken around atezolizumab (anti-PD-L1) treatment. The CDR3 bases are TGCGCCAGCAGCTTTGGGACAGGGGCCTACAATGAGCAGTTCTTC. Its translation: CASSFGTGAYNEQFF.